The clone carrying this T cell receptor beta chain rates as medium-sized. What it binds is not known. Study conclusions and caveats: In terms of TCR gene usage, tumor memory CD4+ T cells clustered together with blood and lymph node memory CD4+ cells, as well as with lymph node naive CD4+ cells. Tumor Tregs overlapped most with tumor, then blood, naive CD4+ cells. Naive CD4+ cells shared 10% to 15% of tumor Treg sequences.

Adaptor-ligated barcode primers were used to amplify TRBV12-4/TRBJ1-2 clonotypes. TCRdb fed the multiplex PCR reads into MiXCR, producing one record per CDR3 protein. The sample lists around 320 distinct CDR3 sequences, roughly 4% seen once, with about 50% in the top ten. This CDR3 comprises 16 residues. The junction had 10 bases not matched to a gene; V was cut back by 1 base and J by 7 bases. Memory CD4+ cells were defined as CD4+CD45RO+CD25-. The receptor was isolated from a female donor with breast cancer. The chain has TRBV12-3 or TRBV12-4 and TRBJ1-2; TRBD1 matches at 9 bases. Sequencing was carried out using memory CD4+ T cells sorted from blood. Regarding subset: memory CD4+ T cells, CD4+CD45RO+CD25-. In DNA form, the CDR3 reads TGTGCCAGCAGTTTAGTTCTCGGACAGGGGCGGGTTGGCTACACCTTC. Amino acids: CASSLVLGQGRVGYTF.